This record looks at one T cell receptor beta chain sequence and its context. Its matching antigen is unknown. The sample belongs to a study of T cell responses to AZD1222 COVID-19 vaccine. Some clones are missing from TCRdb's copy, which holds only in-frame ones; the method was immunoSEQ multiplex PCR. The sample lists fewer than 130,000 clones, roughly 90% occurring once. Study-wide results and caveats: The peak T cell response came first, and repertoires were sampled only after it. Targets within unmutated variant regions were reportedly found for nearly half of spike-specific TCRs. Rises in breadth and depth of Spike-specific TCRs came after two AZD1222 doses. Baseline antibody screening turned up just six or seven seropositive AZD1222 recipients.

The sample here was peripheral blood, taken on day 0 of AZD1222 vaccination. The TCR was taken from an adult in good health.

The CDR3 loop is CASSLQGAGEQYF. The CDR3 bases are TGTGCCAGCAGTCTACAGGGGGCAGGGGAGCAGTACTTC. V gene TRBV28 combines with J gene TRBJ2-7; 9 bases map to TRBD1. The CDR3 is 13 amino acids. Trimming cost V 5 bases and J 7 bases; bases outside gene matches: 6. Germline loops: CDR1 MDHEN, CDR2 SYDVKM.